The clone carrying this TCR beta chain occurred many times. This entry comes from a study of metastatic and nonmetastatic thyroid tumors. Study-wide context: Blood and tumor or nodule tissue repertoires from malignant and benign thyroid patients were compared.

Trimming took 9 bases from V and 5 from J; bases not matched to a gene: 6. The CDR3 is made up of 13 amino acids. Germline V gives CDR1 LGHNA, CDR2 YNFKEQ. With MiXCR, TCRdb called clones anew from the PCR reads. The table has approximately 28,000 clones, roughly 14% seen once; the top ten hold 15% to 17%. There were no patients who had received any treatment before thyroid surgery. The sequence was collected from a male donor with papillary thyroid cancer or a benign thyroid nodule (not recorded which). Some clones in this sample may be carry-over from other donors' samples. Sequenced sample: blood. The rearrangement joins TRBV4-2 to TRBJ2-1; TRBD2 matches 8 bases. CDR3: CASGDGRDNEQFF. In DNA form, the CDR3 reads TGTGCCAGTGGTGACGGGAGGGACAATGAGCAGTTCTTC.